This entry lists 3 T cell receptor beta chains sequenced from one sample in a study of cytomegalovirus exposure and HLA in healthy donors (dated by TCRdb to the late 2010s). The library relied on the immunoSEQ multiplex PCR assay. For the multiplex PCR, a mixture combining 60 forward primers for TCR Vbeta segments and 13 reverse primers for TCR Jbeta segments was used. TCRdb took over this immuneACCESS table, retaining in-frame rearrangements with V and J assigned. Such tables are incomplete; in checked studies, under half of the missing clones stem from an unresolved V gene, and the remainder is unexplained. Across this sample there are about 160,000 clones, with more than 60% seen only once. The ten largest clones represent roughly 1.4% of the sample. The sample consisted of PBMCs. The receptor source for this set is a woman in her thirties in good health and CMV-seronegative.

The rearrangement links TRBV5-1 to TRBJ2-5; 10 bases are a match to TRBD1. The germline gives CDR1 SGHRS, CDR2 YFSETQ. With V trimmed by 0 bases and J by 3 bases, 8 bases remained unmatched. The CDR3 contains 17 residues. The CDR3 here is CASSLAGQGVGKETQYF. CDR3 in DNA: TGCGCCAGCAGCTTGGCCGGACAGGGGGTGGGGAAAGAGACCCAGTACTTC.

This chain connects TRBV19 to TRBJ1-1; D uncertain. The V gene lost 7 bases and the J gene lost 3 bases, with 15 bases spanning the gap. This CDR3 comprises 14 residues. Germline loops: CDR1 LNHDA, CDR2 SQIVND (reference sequence). The CDR3, as DNA: TGTGCCAGTATGGAGGGAATCGAGGACACTGAAGCTTTCTTT. Its protein product is CASMEGIEDTEAFF.

V is TRBV9 and J is TRBJ2-3; 9 bases line up with TRBD2. J was trimmed by 6 bases and V by 0 bases; bases with no gene match: 5. The CDR3 contains 15 residues. Germline V CDR1 and CDR2: SGDLS, YYNGEE. The DNA for the CDR3 is TGTGCCAGCAGCGTAGTCGGGACTAGCATTGATACGCAGTATTTT. Amino acids: CASSVVGTSIDTQYF.